A selection of T cell receptor beta chains follows, all from one sample in a study of blood T cell repertoires in COVID-19. Assay: immunoSEQ multiplex PCR; the TCRdb copy retains only in-frame clones and omits some. The table lists 200,000 to 250,000 clones, roughly 77% of them singletons. Sequenced input: PBMCs or T cells enriched from blood (not recorded which). The receptors shown here come from a middle-aged man who had recovered from COVID-19. CDR3s include the opening cysteine and the closing phenylalanine or tryptophan. D genes are given only for firm matches. Part of the rows lack a size; the others show once, few, many or a class for expanded clones.

j_gene	abundance	d_gene	v_gene	CDR3nt	CDR3aa
TRBJ2-7	.	.	TRBV9	TGTGCCAGCAGCGTAGTGGACAGCTCCTACGAGCAGTACTTC	CASSVVDSSYEQYF
TRBJ2-7	.	TRBD1	TRBV6-5	TGTGCCAGCAGTTACTCGAACAGGGGGGCCCACGAGCAGTACTTC	CASSYSNRGAHEQYF
TRBJ1-1	.	TRBD1	TRBV10-2	TGCGCCAGCAGTCTGGGGCAGGGTACAGGGGAAACTGAAGCTTTCTTT	CASSLGQGTGETEAFF
TRBJ1-1	many	TRBD1	TRBV25-1	TGTGCCAGCAGTCAAACCGGGGACAGGGGGTGGATGGGAACTGAAGCTTTCTTT	CASSQTGDRGWMGTEAFF
TRBJ2-1	few	TRBD1	TRBV9	TGTGCCAGCAGCGCGGGGACAGGGGAATCCAATGAGCAGTTCTTC	CASSAGTGESNEQFF
TRBJ2-1	.	.	TRBV10-2	TGCGCCAGCAGCGCCCGGGCCGGGAATTACAATGAGCAGTTCTTC	CASSARAGNYNEQFF
TRBJ2-7	.	TRBD1	TRBV9	TGTGCCAGCAGCGTAGTGTCTTGGGGACAGGACTACGAGCAGTACTTC	CASSVVSWGQDYEQYF
TRBJ1-1	.	TRBD1	TRBV7-2	TGTGCCAGCAGCCTTTGGCAGGGGGTCGCTGAAGCTTTCTTT	CASSLWQGVAEAFF
TRBJ2-3	.	TRBD1	TRBV6-6	TGTGCCAGCAGCCCCGGGACAGGGACAACAGATACGCAGTATTTT	CASSPGTGTTDTQYF
TRBJ2-3	.	TRBD1	TRBV5-1	TGCGCCAGCAGCTTTGGGACAGGGCCCACAGATACGCAGTATTTT	CASSFGTGPTDTQYF
TRBJ2-5	.	TRBD2	TRBV5-5	TGTGCCAGCAGCCCCGGGACTAGCGGGGGGGCAGAGACCCAGTACTTC	CASSPGTSGGAETQYF
TRBJ2-2	.	TRBD1	TRBV6-4	TGTGCCAGCAGCTCGGGGACAGGGGACACCGGGGAGCTGTTTTTT	CASSSGTGDTGELFF
TRBJ1-2	few	.	TRBV4-1	TGCGCCAGCAGCCAAGAACGAAGTTTAACTCTATACGGGGGGGACGCTAACTATGGCTACACCTTC	CASSQERSLTLYGGDANYGYTF
TRBJ1-3	few	.	TRBV3-1/TRBV3-2	TGTGCCAGCAGCCAAGATACCCAGGCCTCTGGAAACACCATATATTTT	CASSQDTQASGNTIYF
TRBJ2-7	.	.	TRBV3-1/TRBV3-2	TGTGCCAGCAGCCCCGGACTACCTGTCCAGTACTTC	CASSPGLPVQYF
TRBJ1-1	.	.	TRBV6-5	TGTGCCAGCAGTTACTCGAGAGGGTTTGGTGAAGCTTTCTTT	CASSYSRGFGEAFF
TRBJ1-1	.	TRBD1	TRBV4-1	TGCGCCAGCAGCCAAGATAAGTCGGCGACAGGGGGAGCTTTCTTT	CASSQDKSATGGAFF
TRBJ2-7	few	.	TRBV7-6	TGTGCCAGCAGCTCCATGAGGGAGGCAAGGGAGCAGTACTTC	CASSSMREAREQYF
TRBJ2-2	few	.	TRBV6-1	TGTGCCAGCAGTGCCGCCAGGGGCCGAACCACGAACACCGGGGAGCTGTTTTTT	CASSAARGRTTNTGELFF
TRBJ2-3	.	TRBD2	TRBV7-9	TGTGCCAGCAGCTTAGTTAGCGGGGGGGGCACAGATACGCAGTATTTT	CASSLVSGGGTDTQYF
TRBJ2-1	.	.	TRBV30	TGTGCCTGGAGTGTGGGCGTTGAGCAGTTCTTC	CAWSVGVEQFF
TRBJ1-1	.	.	TRBV2	TGTGCCAGCAGTGTTATAATAACAGGGCGGTCCACTGAAGCTTTCTTT	CASSVIITGRSTEAFF
TRBJ1-1	.	TRBD1	TRBV6-5	TGTGCCAGCGCCCTAGGACAGGGTCTAGAAGCTTTCTTT	CASALGQGLEAFF
TRBJ1-5	.	TRBD1	TRBV6-1	TGTGCCAGCAGTGAAGCGGCGGGACAGGGCAATCAGCCCCAGCATTTT	CASSEAAGQGNQPQHF
TRBJ1-4	.	.	TRBV5-1	TGCGCCAGCAGCTTGGCGCCGGGGTTAGGAGAAAAACTGTTTTTT	CASSLAPGLGEKLFF
TRBJ1-5	once	.	TRBV4-1	TGCGCCAGCAGCCAAGGGAGGGGTCCTTACCAGATCAATCAGCCCCAGCATTTT	CASSQGRGPYQINQPQHF
TRBJ1-1	.	TRBD1	TRBV5-6	TGTGCCAGCAGCCTTTTGACAGGGGGTGTGACGGCTTTCTTT	CASSLLTGGVTAFF
TRBJ2-5	.	.	TRBV19	TGTGCCAGTAACCCCAGGATTCACGGTCAAGAGACCCAGTACTTC	CASNPRIHGQETQYF
TRBJ1-6	once	TRBD1	TRBV3-1/TRBV3-2	TGTGCCAGCAGCCAGGGACAGGGGAAGAATTCACCCCTCCACTTT	CASSQGQGKNSPLHF
TRBJ2-3	.	.	TRBV4-1	TGCGCCAGCAGCCAATGGGGGGGCACAGATACGCAGTATTTT	CASSQWGGTDTQYF
TRBJ2-7	.	TRBD2	TRBV19	TGTGCCAGTAGTATAGCCTCTAGCGGCGAGCAGTACTTC	CASSIASSGEQYF
TRBJ2-3	.	.	TRBV3-1/TRBV3-2	TGTGCCAGCAGCCTTAAGACGGGGGACCCTACGCAGTATTTT	CASSLKTGDPTQYF
TRBJ2-5	few	.	TRBV4-2	TGTGCCAGCAGCCCCCCCCAGGGTACAGAAGGAGAGACCCAGTACTTC	CASSPPQGTEGETQYF
TRBJ1-4	.	.	TRBV29-1	TGCAGCGGACGTAGGGGGTCCGGTGAAAAACTGTTTTTT	CSGRRGSGEKLFF
TRBJ1-1	.	.	TRBV5-4	TGTGCCAGCAGCTTGGATTCAGACACTGAAGCTTTCTTT	CASSLDSDTEAFF
TRBJ2-2	.	.	TRBV15	TGTGCCACCAGCAGAGCGCGCCAGGGCACGAACACCGGGGAGCTGTTTTTT	CATSRARQGTNTGELFF
TRBJ2-1	.	.	TRBV13	TGTGCCAGCAGCCGCCCGGGGAACAATGAGCAGTTCTTC	CASSRPGNNEQFF
TRBJ2-1	.	.	TRBV19	TGTGCCAGTAGTATAGACGAGGGCCTTTACAATGAGCAGTTCTTC	CASSIDEGLYNEQFF
TRBJ1-4	few	TRBD1	TRBV5-1	TGCGCCAGCAGCTTACGCTTAATGGAGGGGGCGGGTGAAAAACTGTTTTTT	CASSLRLMEGAGEKLFF
TRBJ2-7	.	.	TRBV27	TGTGGAGGAGGGGAGCAGTACTTC	CGGGEQYF
TRBJ1-5	.	.	TRBV4-1	TGCGCCAGCAGCCAAGAGGTACAGGTCCAGAATCAGCCCCAGCATTTT	CASSQEVQVQNQPQHF
TRBJ1-2	.	TRBD1	TRBV30	TGTGCCTGGGACAGGGTCGACCTTTCGGGCACCTTC	CAWDRVDLSGTF
TRBJ2-7	.	.	TRBV12-3/TRBV12-4	TGTGCCAGCAGTCTAACGGGAGCCTACGAGCAGTACTTC	CASSLTGAYEQYF
TRBJ2-3	.	.	TRBV18	TGTGCCAGCTCTTCCGGTATGGGCCCAGATACGCAGTATTTT	CASSSGMGPDTQYF
TRBJ1-1	.	TRBD1	TRBV30	TGTGCCCGTGACAGGGGGATTGGCGCGGGCACTGAAGCTTTCTTT	CARDRGIGAGTEAFF
TRBJ1-1	once	.	TRBV4-1	TGCGCCAGCAGCAGGTTAGGGGGACCCTTAAGCACTGAAGCTTTCTTT	CASSRLGGPLSTEAFF
TRBJ1-1	.	TRBD1	TRBV5-1	TGCGCCAGCAGCTTACAGCCGGGACAGGGAGGAAGAAGAACTGAAGCTTTCTTT	CASSLQPGQGGRRTEAFF
TRBJ2-7	.	TRBD2	TRBV3-1/TRBV3-2	TGTGCCAGCAGCCGAGGTAGCGGGATGAGCTACGAGCAGTACTTC	CASSRGSGMSYEQYF
TRBJ1-3	few	TRBD1	TRBV7-6	TGTGCCAGCAGCTTCCTCCAGGGGGCCCACTCTGGAAACACCATATATTTT	CASSFLQGAHSGNTIYF
TRBJ1-2	.	.	TRBV6-5	TGTGCCAGCATCTTCTGGGGGGTACTCAACTATGGCTACACCTTC	CASIFWGVLNYGYTF
TRBJ2-6	.	TRBD2	TRBV2	TGTGCCAGCAGTGTTAGCGGGAGTACGATCCTGACTTTC	CASSVSGSTILTF